This TCR beta chain was retrieved from a study of blood T cell repertoires in COVID-19. The CDR3 has 15 amino acids. Germline-derived CDR1 and CDR2 are LNHNV and YYDKDF (reference sequence). V lost 6 bases to trimming and J lost 4 bases; unmatched junction nucleotides: 12. Sequenced by immunoSEQ multiplex PCR; TCRdb stores in-frame clones only, minus some. The data contain roughly 260,000 clones, around 82% of them singletons. The sequencing input was peripheral blood. The TCR comes from a woman aged 18-30 years with acute or convalescent COVID-19. J is TRBJ2-7 and V is TRBV15; 7 positions match TRBD1. CDR3 in amino acids: CATRQDITGVYEQYF. CDR3 nucleotides: TGTGCCACCAGACAGGACATCACAGGGGTGTACGAGCAGTACTTC.